This TCR beta chain came from a study of blood T cell repertoires in COVID-19 (TCRdb year 2020). Looking at the study overall: Samples from collaborators originated in the United States, Italy and Spain and spanned both the acute and convalescent phases of COVID-19. The samples were drawn from two sources: the first 160 participants of the ongoing ImmuneRACE study, and 1,200 or so subjects contributed by 6 global collaborators. Sample metadata almost always included a de-identified subject ID, COVID-19 status, age in years and sex. Where HLA class I and class II types were available, the types were taken from metadata supplied by the sample provider, not from assay-based typing. The repertoires were made available in a free public database intended to serve as a resource for research on the immune response to SARS-CoV-2. Subjects who had been exposed to COVID-19, were actively infected with it, or had recovered from it provided the deeply sampled blood TCRbeta repertoires that made up the dataset. The material from the prospective study consisted of cDNA or gDNA derived from T cells, B-cell-depleted T cells, or PBMCs.

The CDR3 sequence holds 13 residues, the cysteine and phenylalanine included. Only the CDR3 region is kept as DNA, spanning 39 bases read in frame from base 1. Ends trimmed: V by 6 bases, J by 8 bases; bases unmatched to a gene: 8. From the germline V gene, CDR1 is MNHEY and CDR2 is SVGAGI. What the authors observed across the whole study: Clinical and demographic metadata were provided uncurated, with the amount varying by source and participant.

The immunoSEQ Assay, a bias-controlled multiplex PCR, was used to amplify TCRbeta CDR3 regions from genomic DNA. Concerning the study's data processing: Nucleated cell counts per sample were estimated from amplification of reference gene primers within the assay. To quantify the absolute abundance of each unique TCRbeta CDR3 rearrangement, sequence reads were collapsed and filtered. For each sample, productive Simpson clonality was calculated as the square root of Simpson's diversity index over productive rearrangements. In its TCRdb copy, this immuneACCESS table keeps in-frame sequences only and misses some clones. Where compared with another copy, unresolved V genes explain less than half of these, and the others have no known cause. V and J calls plus clone size are reproduced from that table; the DNA served to infer D and trimming. The sample has 180,000 or so clones on record, around four fifths of them singletons. 4% to 4.5% of the sample is held by the ten biggest clonotypes.

Participants in the prospective study were enrolled through a virtual design, were aged about 18 to 90 years, and lived in some 24 United States geographic areas. In the prospective study, participants were assigned to cohorts based on the clinical history participants reported in a screening survey and a study questionnaire. For ImmuneRACE Cohort 3, a participant was defined as recovered based on two consecutive negative NP/OP PCR tests, clearance by a healthcare professional, or resolution of symptoms. In the prospective study, mobile phlebotomists collected whole blood, serum and a nasopharyngeal or oropharyngeal swab from each participant. Participants in the prospective study had the option to provide additional blood draws and questionnaires over a roughly 2-month period. Prospective study blood samples were shipped either frozen or at room temperature before DNA extraction. In regard to this clone: The antigen it recognizes is unknown. No base-level quality is on record; no much larger clone is a single base apart.

Sequencing input: PBMCs or T cells enriched from blood (not recorded which). The V and J genes are TRBV6-5 and TRBJ1-2, with 8 bases in between that match TRBD1. The sequence derives from a woman aged 45-60 years who had recovered from COVID-19. CDR3 region: CASRNRDRMGYTF. The nucleotides read TGTGCCAGCAGGAACCGGGACAGGATGGGCTACACCTTC.